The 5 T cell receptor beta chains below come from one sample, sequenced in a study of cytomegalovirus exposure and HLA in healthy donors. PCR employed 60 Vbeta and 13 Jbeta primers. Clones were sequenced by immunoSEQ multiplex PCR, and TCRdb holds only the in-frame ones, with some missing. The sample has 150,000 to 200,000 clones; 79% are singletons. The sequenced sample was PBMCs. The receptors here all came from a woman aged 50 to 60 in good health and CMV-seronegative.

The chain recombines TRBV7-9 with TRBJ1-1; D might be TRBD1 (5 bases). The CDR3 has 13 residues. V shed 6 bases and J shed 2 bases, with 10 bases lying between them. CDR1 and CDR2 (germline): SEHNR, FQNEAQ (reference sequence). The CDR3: CASRPGPNTEAFF. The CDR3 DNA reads TGTGCCAGCAGACCAGGGCCCAACACTGAAGCTTTCTTT. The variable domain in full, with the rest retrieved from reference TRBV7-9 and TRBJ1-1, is DTGVSQNPRHKITKRGQNVTFRCDPISEHNRLYWYRQTLGQGPEFLTYFQNEAQLEKSRLLSDRFSAERPKGSFSTLEIQRTEQGDSAMYLCASRPGPNTEAFFGQGTRLTVV.

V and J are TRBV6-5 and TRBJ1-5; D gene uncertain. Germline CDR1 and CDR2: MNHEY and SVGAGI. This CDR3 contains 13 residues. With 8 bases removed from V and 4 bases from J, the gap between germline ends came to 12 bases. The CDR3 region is CASCVGGNQPQHF. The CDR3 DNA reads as TGTGCCAGCTGCGTCGGAGGGAATCAGCCCCAGCATTTT.

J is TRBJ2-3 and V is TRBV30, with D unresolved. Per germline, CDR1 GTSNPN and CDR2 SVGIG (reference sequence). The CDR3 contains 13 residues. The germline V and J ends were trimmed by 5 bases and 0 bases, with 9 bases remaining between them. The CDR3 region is CAWGPDSTDTQYF. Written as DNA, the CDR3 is TGTGCCTGGGGGCCTGATAGCACAGATACGCAGTATTTT.

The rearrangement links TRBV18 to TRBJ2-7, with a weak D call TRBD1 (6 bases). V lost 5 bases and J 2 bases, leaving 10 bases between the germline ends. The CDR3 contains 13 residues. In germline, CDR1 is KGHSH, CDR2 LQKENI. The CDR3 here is CASSIGQTYEQYF. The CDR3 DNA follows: TGTGCCAGCTCAATAGGACAGACCTACGAGCAGTACTTC.

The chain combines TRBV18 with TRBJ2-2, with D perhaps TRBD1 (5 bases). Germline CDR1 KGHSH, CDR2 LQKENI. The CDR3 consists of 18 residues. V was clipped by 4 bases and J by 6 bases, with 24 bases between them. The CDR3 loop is CASSLSDTRQGYSGELFF. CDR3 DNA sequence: TGTGCCAGCTCACTATCTGATACCCGGCAGGGCTATTCCGGGGAGCTGTTTTTT.